Listed below are T cell receptor beta chains from one sample, sequenced in a study of CD8 T cells in ankylosing spondylitis. TCRdb fed the 5' RACE reads into MiXCR, producing one record per CDR3 protein. The sample lists a few hundred thousand distinct CDR3 sequences, 18% occurring once. The sequenced sample consisted of blood, either unsorted or a sorted T cell fraction (not recorded which). These receptors all come from a male donor with ankylosing spondylitis. Both conserved end residues are part of each CDR3. Fields, in order: J gene, CDR3 length, D gene, V gene, clone size, CDR3 DNA, CDR3 protein. D genes are given only for firm matches. Clone size is shown for a subset of rows, as once, few, many or a class of expanded clone.

>TRBJ2-1|15|TRBD2|TRBV12-3/TRBV12-4|few
TGTGCCAGCAGTTTTGCGGGAGGGCCGGGAAATGAGCAGTTCTTC
CASSFAGGPGNEQFF
>TRBJ1-1|15|TRBD1|TRBV7-2|many
TGTGCCAGCAGCCTCTGGGACAGGTCGAACACTGAAGCTTTCTTT
CASSLWDRSNTEAFF
>TRBJ2-7|11|.|TRBV5-1|few
TGCGCCATCATCAGCTCCTACGAGCAGTACTTC
CAIISSYEQYF
>TRBJ2-5|18|TRBD2|TRBV20-1|.
TGCAGTGCCCCCCCGGGACTAGCGGGGGGCTCCGTCCAAGAGACCCAGTACTTC
CSAPPGLAGGSVQETQYF
>TRBJ1-4|15|.|TRBV9|few
TGTGCCAGCAGCGTAGCGGGGCTATTGGGAGAAAAACTGTTTTTT
CASSVAGLLGEKLFF
>TRBJ1-1|12|TRBD1|TRBV5-8|.
TGTGCCAGCAGCTTGGTGGACAGGGAAGCTTTCTTT
CASSLVDREAFF
>TRBJ2-7|14|TRBD1|TRBV15|few
TGTGCCACCAGCAGCGGGACAGGGTCCTACGAGCAGTACTTC
CATSSGTGSYEQYF
>TRBJ1-5|15|.|TRBV6-2/TRBV6-3|.
TGTGCCAGCAGTTTCTCCCGGGGTTATAATCAGCCCCAGCATTTT
CASSFSRGYNQPQHF
>TRBJ2-1|15|.|TRBV7-9|few
TGTGCCAGCAGCTTAGTGGGCGCCAGGGGTAATGAGCAGTTCTTC
CASSLVGARGNEQFF
>TRBJ2-7|13|.|TRBV4-1|few
TGCGCCAGCAGCCACTCCGGGGCCTACGAGCAGTACTTC
CASSHSGAYEQYF
>TRBJ2-1|13|.|TRBV7-8|few
TGTGCCAGCAGCACCGGGACTCTTAATGAGCAGTTCTTC
CASSTGTLNEQFF
>TRBJ1-1|15|TRBD1|TRBV4-1|few
TGCGCCAGCAGCCGGGGGGGACAGCTGGGCACTGAAGCTTTCTTT
CASSRGGQLGTEAFF
>TRBJ1-6|16|TRBD1|TRBV4-2|many
TGTGCCAGCAGCCAAGATATCGGTACAGGGGGGTCACCCCTCCACTTT
CASSQDIGTGGSPLHF
>TRBJ2-3|14|.|TRBV2|.
TGTGCCAGCAGTGATTGGAGTTACACAGATACGCAGTATTTT
CASSDWSYTDTQYF
>TRBJ2-1|13|TRBD1|TRBV7-7|.
TGTGCCAGTACAGGGGTACAACGGTGTGAGCAGTTCTTC
CASTGVQRCEQFF
>TRBJ2-7|14|.|TRBV5-1|few
TGCGCCAGCAGCTTGCACAGGGAGTCCTACGAGCAGTACTTC
CASSLHRESYEQYF
>TRBJ2-1|21|.|TRBV14|few
TGTGCCAGCAGCCAATACGCAATTCATTGGGGGGACAGTGAGTTTCCCAATGAGCAGTTCTTC
CASSQYAIHWGDSEFPNEQFF
>TRBJ2-3|14|.|TRBV6-5|few
TGTGCCAGCAGTTCCGTACGGGATCCAGATACGCAGTATTTT
CASSSVRDPDTQYF
>TRBJ2-7|13|.|TRBV4-1|few
TGCGCCAGCAGCCAAGACAGATACGGTGAGCAGTACTTC
CASSQDRYGEQYF
>TRBJ1-1|16|.|TRBV4-2|.
TGTGCCAGCAGCCAAGAAGGTCGGCAGGCTGATCATGAAGCTTTCTTT
CASSQEGRQADHEAFF
>TRBJ1-1|14|.|TRBV20-1|few
TGCAGTGCTAGAAGTTCGACAGGAGACACTGAAGCTTTCTTT
CSARSSTGDTEAFF
>TRBJ1-6|15|.|TRBV4-1|.
TGCGCCAGCAGCCAAGATTCAGGGTGGAATTCACCCCTCCACTTT
CASSQDSGWNSPLHF
>TRBJ2-5|16|.|TRBV28|.
TGTGCCAGCAGCCGGAGCGGTGGTGCACTCCAAGAGACCCAGTACTTC
CASSRSGGALQETQYF
>TRBJ1-4|16|.|TRBV27|.
TGTGCCAGCAGTACGACCTCCGCCTACCTTAATGAAAAACTGTTTTTT
CASSTTSAYLNEKLFF
>TRBJ2-3|14|.|TRBV4-1|once
TGCGCCAGCAGCCAAGAGCTCGGCACAGATACGCAGTATTTT
CASSQELGTDTQYF
>TRBJ2-3|15|.|TRBV7-8|.
TGTGCCAGCAGCTCCGAGGGGGGGGGGACAGATACGCAGTATTTT
CASSSEGGGTDTQYF
>TRBJ2-3|16|.|TRBV27|many
TGTGCCAGCAGTTTATCCCTAGCGCATAGCACAGATACGCAGTATTTT
CASSLSLAHSTDTQYF
>TRBJ2-7|16|.|TRBV6-2/TRBV6-3|few
TGTGCCAGCAGTTACTCACTGGACCTGATATACTACGAGCAGTACTTC
CASSYSLDLIYYEQYF
>TRBJ2-3|16|TRBD2|TRBV2|.
TGTGCCAGCAGTGAAGCGCTAGCGGGCCCTCCAGATACGCAGTATTTT
CASSEALAGPPDTQYF
>TRBJ2-7|15|TRBD2|TRBV5-1|.
TGCGCCAGCAGCTTGGAGCGGGAGGACTCCTACGAGCAGTACTTC
CASSLEREDSYEQYF
>TRBJ1-2|13|TRBD1|TRBV19|.
TGTGCCAGTAGTGAGGGACAGAGCTATGGCTACACCTTC
CASSEGQSYGYTF
>TRBJ2-2|15|.|TRBV12-3/TRBV12-4|.
TGTGCCAGCAGTTTATGGGTAGGGGACACCGGGGAGCTGTTTTTT
CASSLWVGDTGELFF